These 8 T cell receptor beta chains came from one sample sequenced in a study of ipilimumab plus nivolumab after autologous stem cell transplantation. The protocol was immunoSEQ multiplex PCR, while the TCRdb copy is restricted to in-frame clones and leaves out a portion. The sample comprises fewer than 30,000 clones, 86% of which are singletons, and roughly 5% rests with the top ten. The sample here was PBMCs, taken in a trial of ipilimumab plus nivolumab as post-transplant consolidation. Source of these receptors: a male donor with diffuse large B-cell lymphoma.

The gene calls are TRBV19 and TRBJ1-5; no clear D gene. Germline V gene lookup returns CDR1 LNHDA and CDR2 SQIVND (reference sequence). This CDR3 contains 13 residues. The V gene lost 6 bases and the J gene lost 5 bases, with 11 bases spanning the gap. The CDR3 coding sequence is TGTGCCAGTAGCCCCACGAGAGATCAGCCCCAGCATTTT. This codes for CASSPTRDQPQHF.

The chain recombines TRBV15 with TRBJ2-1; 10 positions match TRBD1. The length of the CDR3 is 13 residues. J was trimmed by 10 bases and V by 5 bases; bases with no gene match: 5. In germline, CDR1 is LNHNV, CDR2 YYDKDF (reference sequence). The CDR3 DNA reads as TGTGCCACCAGCGGGACAGGGGTGTACGAGCAGTTCTTC. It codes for CATSGTGVYEQFF.

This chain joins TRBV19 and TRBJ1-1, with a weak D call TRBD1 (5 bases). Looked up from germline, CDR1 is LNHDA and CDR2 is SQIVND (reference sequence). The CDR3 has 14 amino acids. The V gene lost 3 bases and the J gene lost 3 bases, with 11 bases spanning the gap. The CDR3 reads CASSIRGLDTEAFF. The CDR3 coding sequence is TGTGCCAGTAGTATTCGGGGGTTGGACACTGAAGCTTTCTTT. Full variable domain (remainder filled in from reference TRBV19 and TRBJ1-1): DGGITQSPKYLFRKEGQNVTLSCEQNLNHDAMYWYRQDPGQGLRLIYYSQIVNDFQKGDIAEGYSVSREKKESFPLTVTSAQKNPTAFYLCASSIRGLDTEAFFGQGTRLTVV.

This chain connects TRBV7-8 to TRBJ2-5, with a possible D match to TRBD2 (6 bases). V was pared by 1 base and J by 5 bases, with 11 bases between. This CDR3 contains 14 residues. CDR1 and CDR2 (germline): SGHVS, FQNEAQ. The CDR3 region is CASSLDAGRETQYF. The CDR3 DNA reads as TGTGCCAGCAGCTTAGACGCGGGGCGGGAGACCCAGTACTTC.

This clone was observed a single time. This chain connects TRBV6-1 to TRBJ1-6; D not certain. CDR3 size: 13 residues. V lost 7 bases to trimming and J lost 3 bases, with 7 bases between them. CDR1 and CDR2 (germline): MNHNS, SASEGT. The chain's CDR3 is CASTINYNSPLHF. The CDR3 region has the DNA TGTGCCAGCACAATTAACTATAATTCACCCCTCCACTTT.

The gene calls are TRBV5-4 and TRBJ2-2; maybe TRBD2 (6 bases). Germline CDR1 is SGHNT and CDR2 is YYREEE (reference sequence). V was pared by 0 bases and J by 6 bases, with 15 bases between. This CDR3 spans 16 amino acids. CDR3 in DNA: TGTGCCAGCAGCTTGGCCGGGGGTAGTCCACCCGGGGAGCTGTTTTTT. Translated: CASSLAGGSPPGELFF.

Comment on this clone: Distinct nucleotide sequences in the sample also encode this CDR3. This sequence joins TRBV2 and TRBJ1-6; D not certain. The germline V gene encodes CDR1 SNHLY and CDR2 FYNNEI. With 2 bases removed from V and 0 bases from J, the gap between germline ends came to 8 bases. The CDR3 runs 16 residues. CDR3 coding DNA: TGTGCCAGCAGTGAATCGGAGAGCTCCTATAATTCACCCCTCCACTTT. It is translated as CASSESESSYNSPLHF.

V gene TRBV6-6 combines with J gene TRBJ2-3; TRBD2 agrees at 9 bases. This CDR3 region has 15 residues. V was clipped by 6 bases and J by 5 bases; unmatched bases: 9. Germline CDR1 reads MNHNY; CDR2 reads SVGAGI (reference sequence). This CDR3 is CASRQAGGPQDTQYF. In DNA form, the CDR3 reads TGTGCCAGCAGACAGGCGGGGGGGCCCCAAGATACGCAGTATTTT.